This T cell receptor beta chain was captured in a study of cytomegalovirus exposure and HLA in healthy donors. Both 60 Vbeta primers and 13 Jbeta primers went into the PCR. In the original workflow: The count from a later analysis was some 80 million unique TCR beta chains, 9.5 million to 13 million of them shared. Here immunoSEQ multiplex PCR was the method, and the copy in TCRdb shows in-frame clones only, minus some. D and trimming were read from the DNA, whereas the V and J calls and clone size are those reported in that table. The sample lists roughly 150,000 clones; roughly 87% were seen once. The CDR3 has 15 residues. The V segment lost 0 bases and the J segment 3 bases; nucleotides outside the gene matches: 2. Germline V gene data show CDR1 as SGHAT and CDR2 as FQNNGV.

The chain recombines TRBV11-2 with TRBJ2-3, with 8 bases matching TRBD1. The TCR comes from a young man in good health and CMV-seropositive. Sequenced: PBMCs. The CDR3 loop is CASSLDRGRTDTQYF. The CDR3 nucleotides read TGTGCCAGCAGCTTAGACAGGGGGCGAACAGATACGCAGTATTTT.